The T cell receptor (beta chain) under discussion was sequenced for a study of T cells in tumors after PD-1 blockade. V gave up 0 bases and J gave up 3 bases, with 15 bases separating them. CDR3 size: 16 residues. In germline, CDR1 is MRHNA, CDR2 SNTAGT. TCRdb's table, derived via immunoSEQ multiplex PCR, lists solely in-frame clones and lacks some. The repertoire holds 45,000 to 60,000 clones, with approximately 79% as singletons. The chain links TRBV6-4 to TRBJ2-7; possibly TRBD1 for D (7 bases). This clonotype was obtained from a human donor with advanced basal cell or squamous cell carcinoma (not recorded which). The sample here was PBMCs, taken before anti-PD-1 therapy. The CDR3 DNA reads TGTGCCAGCAGTGACTCGGAGGGGGCAGGGGTCTACGAGCAGTACTTC. This translates into CASSDSEGAGVYEQYF.